This record covers a single T cell receptor (beta chain). Its antigen remains undetermined. Per-nucleotide qualities are absent, and no much larger clonotype sits a single base away. The data were taken from a study of blood T cells in healthy people across ages (dated by TCRdb to between 2014 and 2017). The study in broad terms: In model experiments, template switching captured about one uniquely barcoded TCR beta cDNA molecule for every two T cells. Age-related changes in TCR beta repertoire diversity were measured in the study by deep sequencing normalized with unique cDNA molecular identifiers. Donors were grouped into four age groups: young (average roughly 17 years), middle-aged (under 40), aged (about 60) and long-lived (around 82). To avoid experimental bias, donors of different ages were spread randomly across the sequencing lanes. Using the same blood draw, the study looked at two additional independent replicas of 1 million unique cDNA reads for two donors, one aged 18 to 29 and the other aged 80 or older. On the study overall, not on this receptor specifically: The CMV infection status of donors was not known, potentially confounding age-related changes in expanded clonotypes. Observed TCR beta diversity per million T cells fell roughly linearly with age, and a significant reduction was already apparent by age roughly 40. Total diversity estimates from one million sequenced T cells were considered lower bounds and underestimates. Compared with the aged group, more naive CD4+ T cells, fewer expanded clones and increased TCR diversity were shown by the long-lived group, suggesting age selection. Conclusive comparison of naive and antigen-experienced compartments was prevented by the profiling of bulk unsorted PBMCs. A strong correlation was found between observed TCR beta diversity and the percentage of naive T cells measured by flow cytometry.

Donors were 30 to 45 systemically healthy Caucasian individuals from Russia aged about 6 to 100 years. About 9.1 milliliters of peripheral blood were collected from each donor into EDTA-treated Vacutainer tubes. Ficoll-Paque density-gradient centrifugation was used to isolate PBMCs, with at least 6.5 million per sample. Total RNA was extracted from PBMCs with Trizol reagent, with at least 6 micrograms obtained per sample. For every donor, flow cytometry on a PBMC aliquot measured the percentage of naive CD45RAhigh/CD27high T cells. The library was obtained by 5' RACE. Sequencing took place on an Illumina HiSeq 2500. A second PCR of 7 to 11 cycles was performed with a sample-barcoded 5' primer and a J-beta primer mix. A unique molecular identifier was introduced onto each TCR beta cDNA molecule by a template-switch 5' adaptor carrying 12 random nucleotides. Each sample yielded at least 2.5 million CDR3-containing paired-end reads. First-strand cDNA was synthesized from all RNA with the Mint cDNA synthesis kit, primed by a TRBC-specific oligonucleotide. After uracil-DNA glycosylase treatment, a first 18-cycle PCR used universal primers M1SS and BC2_uni_R on all cDNA. In the authors' own workflow: Normalization of each sample was performed by random selection of 1 million high-quality reads, each carrying a distinct molecular identifier. Reads sharing molecular identifiers were discarded rather than binned into consensus sequences. MiTCR, with a Q25 quality threshold and the strictest error-elimination algorithm, was used for CDR3 identification, clonotype clustering and error correction. A nonparametric unseen species model with Euler transformation was used to estimate a lower bound on total TCR beta diversity. The public reads were reprocessed in TCRdb via fastp at Q25 and MiXCR, keeping in-frame beta chains. Duplicate CDR3 protein sequences are folded into a single record with the most common DNA and genes. TCRdb's processing, not the authors', yielded these V and J calls. Here the sample has more than 1.4 million distinct CDR3 sequences; roughly 40% occur a single time. Roughly 8.2% of the sample is in the top ten clones.

The material sequenced was blood. The source is a woman aged 18-35 years in good health.

For the CDR3, the sequence is CATSGPYNEQYF. The base sequence is TGTGCCACCAGTGGACCATACAATGAGCAGTACTTC. The rearranged chain carries TRBV24-1 and TRBJ2-7, with no confident D gene call. The CDR3 numbers 12 residues from cysteine through phenylalanine. Left in the record is the CDR3 DNA by itself, 36 bases read in frame from the first base. V drops 5 bases and J drops 7 bases, leaving 11 bases in between. CDR1 and CDR2 are drawn from the germline V gene: KGHDR, SFDVKD.